Detailed here is one T cell receptor (beta chain). The antigen this receptor binds is unknown. A junction boundary mismatches the germline segment, possibly from a read error. This specimen comes from a study of response to subunit inactivated influenza vaccine listed by TCRdb under 2018. Some background on the complete study: To follow how T cells responded to a trivalent subunit inactivated influenza vaccine, the researchers relied on deep quantitative profiling of the T cell receptor repertoire. Study-wide conclusions, independent of this receptor: The authors proposed that each seasonal influenza vaccination may bring in only a limited number of new T cells.

From the cysteine through the phenylalanine, the CDR3 covers 15 amino acids. Only the CDR3 DNA stays, 45 bases, in frame from base 1. CDR1 and CDR2 (SGHTA, FQGNSA) derive from the germline V gene. Library preparation employed RT-PCR. Sequencing used an Illumina HiSeq 2500. Through fastp at Q25 and MiXCR, TCRdb rebuilt clones from the public reads, retaining in-frame beta chains. Here each entry gathers all rows of one CDR3 protein and keeps the most common genes and DNA. Recorded for this sample are hundreds of thousands of distinct CDR3 sequences; about 25% of them occurred a single time. The ten largest clones capture under 2.5% of the sample.

This specimen was CD4+ T cells sorted from PBMCs, taken 5 days after vaccination. The origin of this receptor is a man aged 45 to 65 who received an inactivated influenza vaccine. Donor details come from another sample of the same person, matched by shared clones. The V and J genes are TRBV7-2 and TRBJ2-5; 8 central bases correspond to TRBD1. This receptor has the CDR3 CASSLAGTGRETQYF. The sequenced DNA: TGTGCCAGCAGCTTGGCCGGGACAGGACGGGAGACCCAATACTTC.